This TCR beta chain was captured in a study of Graves' ophthalmopathy and Graves' hyperthyroidism. Investigators amplified TCR beta CDR3 regions from RNA transcripts. HTBI primers were employed in first-round RT-PCR, then a second-round multiplex PCR followed. One entry per CDR3 protein results from TCRdb running MiXCR on the multiplex PCR reads. The data contain some 48,000 distinct CDR3 sequences, around 45% of them seen just once; the ten biggest clones take up around 25%. In regard to this clonotype: The antigen remains unidentified. Compared with germline, one end of the junction differs, possibly owing to a read error.

General study findings and limits: Most thyroid clonotypes expanded beyond 0.001 frequency were also found in blood. Researchers report that a 13-signature model separated ophthalmopathy from stable hyperthyroidism, posting around 90% sensitivity and 75% to 84% specificity. The model's ophthalmopathy progression predictions had more than 55% sensitivity and less than 75% specificity.

PBMCs were density-gradient isolated from roughly 9.5 ml fresh blood. The TCR comes from an adult man with Graves' ophthalmopathy. The sequencing sample was made of peripheral blood.

This chain's CDR3 is CASSGDRGGNQFEAFF. CDR3 in DNA: TGTGCCAGCAGTGGCGACAGGGGCGGCAATCAGTTTGAAGCTTTCTTT. The chain employs TRBV10-3 and TRBJ1-1, with 8 bases matching TRBD1. The CDR3 has 16 amino acids. Germline V gives CDR1 ENHRY, CDR2 SYGVKD.